Following are 7 T cell receptor beta chains from one sample sequenced in a study of T-cell reconstitution after alpha-beta-depleted transplantation in children. Library preparation (for TCRbeta) was performed with unique molecular identifiers. TCRdb reprocessed the PCR reads with MiXCR, giving one entry per CDR3 protein. The table records 500,000 to 600,000 distinct CDR3 sequences, 25% to 30% of them present only once. Sample: PBMCs, taken before TCRalphabeta/CD19-depleted stem cell transplant. The receptor set was obtained from a boy less than two years old with Wiskott-Aldrich syndrome, due to receive a stem cell transplant.

Comment on this clonotype: This clone may be a read error of a much larger clone one base away. V usage is TRBV12-3 or TRBV12-4 and J usage is TRBJ1-1; 7 bases align to TRBD1. The length of the CDR3 is 14 residues. V gave up 7 bases and J gave up 3 bases; unmatched junction bases: 8. CDR3 protein: CASTTTGVDTEAFF. The CDR3 DNA follows: TGTGCCAGCACGACTACAGGGGTCGACACTGAAGCTTTCTTT.

This clonotype was observed a few times. The V gene is TRBV7-2, the J gene TRBJ2-1, with 7 bases fitting TRBD2. The length of the CDR3 is 16 residues. CDR1 is SGHTA, CDR2 FQGNSA, per germline. V dropped 1 base and J dropped 7; count of bases not matched to a gene: 10. The CDR3 reads CASSLGLAALGNEQFF. The DNA of the CDR3 is TGTGCCAGCAGCTTAGGTCTAGCGGCCCTCGGAAATGAGCAGTTCTTC.

The V gene is TRBV28, the J gene TRBJ2-7, with TRBD2 matching 11 bases. The CDR3 extends over 15 amino acids. Per the germline V gene, CDR1 is MDHEN and CDR2 is SYDVKM. The J segment lost 7 bases and the V segment lost 6 bases, leaving 11 bases of the junction unmatched. CDR3 coding DNA: TGTGCCAGCAGCTCTTTAGCGGGAGGGCCGAGAGAGCAGTACTTC. It is translated as CASSSLAGGPREQYF.

This clonotype has more than one count but fewer than ten. The V and J genes are TRBV7-3 and TRBJ2-2; D uncertain. Germline CDR1 SGHTA, CDR2 FQGTGA. Trimming removed 5 bases from V and 1 base from J, with 8 bases in between. CDR3 size: 14 residues. This CDR3 reads CASSPGWNTGELFF. DNA of the CDR3: TGTGCCAGCAGCCCGGGCTGGAACACCGGGGAGCTGTTTTTT.

A few counts support this clonotype. The chain couples TRBV7-9 to TRBJ2-2; D is unclear. Germline CDR1 SEHNR, CDR2 FQNEAQ (reference sequence). V was clipped by 7 bases and J by 1 base, with 10 bases between them. This CDR3 contains 14 residues. CDR3 region: CASTFAWNTGELFF. The CDR3 region has the DNA TGTGCCAGCACCTTTGCATGGAACACCGGGGAGCTGTTTTTT. The complete variable domain, with remaining parts taken from reference TRBV7-9 and TRBJ2-2, reads DTGVSQNPRHKITKRGQNVTFRCDPISEHNRLYWYRQTLGQGPEFLTYFQNEAQLEKSRLLSDRFSAERPKGSFSTLEIQRTEQGDSAMYLCASTFAWNTGELFFGEGSRLTVL.

V and J are TRBV4-1 and TRBJ1-5, with 7 bases lining up with TRBD1. Germline values: CDR1 MGHRA, CDR2 YSYEKL. The CDR3 runs 13 residues. The trim removed 8 bases at V and 6 bases at J, leaving 7 bases unmatched. The CDR3 is CASQGTVGQPQHF. Here the CDR3 DNA reads TGCGCCAGCCAGGGGACAGTAGGTCAGCCCCAGCATTTT.

V and J are TRBV15 and TRBJ2-7; D gene unclear. The CDR3 is 13 residues long. The V and J ends lost 0 bases and 3 bases respectively, with 6 bases between them. The germline CDR1 and CDR2 sequences are LNHNV and YYDKDF (reference sequence). Here the CDR3 DNA reads TGTGCCACCAGCAGAGAGAGGAGCTACGAGCAGTACTTC. Its protein product is CATSRERSYEQYF.